This section outlines one TCR beta chain sequence together with its context. Antigen unknown. In TCRdb, the reads were re-called with MiXCR into one record per CDR3 protein. The data show approximately 300,000 distinct CDR3 sequences, with about 28% seen just once and over 15% held by the top ten. This record comes from a study of T cell repertoires in cytomegalovirus infection. The germline CDR1 and CDR2 sequences are SNHLY and FYNNEI. The V segment lost 6 bases and the J segment 3 bases; nucleotides outside the gene matches: 15. This CDR3 is 18 amino acids long. Material: cultured PBMCs, obtained from culture after CMV antigen stimulation. This chain uses TRBV2 with TRBJ2-2; 8 bases are a match to TRBD2. This receptor was identified in a human donor in good health (CMV status not recorded). Some clones in this sample may be carry-over from other donors' samples. In nucleotides, the CDR3 is TGTGCCAGCAGGGTCGCTAGCGGGTCTAATGACGACACCGGGGAGCTGTTTTTT. Its protein product is CASRVASGSNDDTGELFF.